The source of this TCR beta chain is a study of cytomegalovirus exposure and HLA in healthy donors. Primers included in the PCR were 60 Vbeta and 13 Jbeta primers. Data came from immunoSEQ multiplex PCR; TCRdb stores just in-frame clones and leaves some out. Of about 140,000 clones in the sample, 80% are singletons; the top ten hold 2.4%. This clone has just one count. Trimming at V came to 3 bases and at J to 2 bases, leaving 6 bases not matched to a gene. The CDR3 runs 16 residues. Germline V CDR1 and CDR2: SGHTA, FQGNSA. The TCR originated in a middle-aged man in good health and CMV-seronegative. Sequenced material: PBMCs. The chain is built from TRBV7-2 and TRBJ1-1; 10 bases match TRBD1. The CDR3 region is CASSLGQGSSNTEAFF. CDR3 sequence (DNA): TGTGCCAGCAGCTTGGGACAGGGGAGCTCAAACACTGAAGCTTTCTTT.